Listed below are T cell receptor beta chains from one sample, sequenced in a study of shared clonotypes between healthy human individuals. The table came from immunoSEQ multiplex PCR; TCRdb's copy has only in-frame clones and leaves some out. Of 2,500,000 or so clones listed, around 94% are singletons. Sequenced input: naive CD4+ T cells sorted from blood. These receptors were collected from a man younger than 30 in good health. Each CDR3 is given with its conserved first and last residue. The order of the fields is V gene, CDR3 length, clone size, J gene, D gene, CDR3 DNA, CDR3 protein. The D gene is left open where the match is weak. Part of the rows lack a size; the others show once, few, many or a class for expanded clones.

TRBV19	15	.	TRBJ2-2	TRBD1	TGTGCCAGCCGAAGGGACAGGGTTTCCACCGGGGAGCTGTTTTTT	CASRRDRVSTGELFF
TRBV19	14	.	TRBJ2-7	TRBD1	TGTGCCAGTAGTATTACGGGGACAGCTTACGAGCAGTACTTC	CASSITGTAYEQYF
TRBV9	17	.	TRBJ2-7	TRBD1	TGTGCCAGCAGCGTAGGGAGAGGACAGGGGGCATTGGACGAGCAGTACTTC	CASSVGRGQGALDEQYF
TRBV25-1	16	.	TRBJ1-2	TRBD1	TGTGCCAGCAGTCCACCCGGACAGGGCGGCAACTATGGCTACACCTTC	CASSPPGQGGNYGYTF
TRBV18	20	.	TRBJ2-1	TRBD2	TGTGCCAGCTCACCTGGGCCGGCTAGCGGGGCGATTAGCTCCTACAATGAGCAGTTCTTC	CASSPGPASGAISSYNEQFF
TRBV18	15	.	TRBJ2-2	TRBD1	TGTGCCAGCTCAATCCGACAGGGCGACACCGGGGAGCTGTTTTTT	CASSIRQGDTGELFF
TRBV18	16	.	TRBJ1-5	TRBD1	TGTGCCAGCTCACAGGACAGGCCCTATAGCAATCAGCCCCAGCATTTT	CASSQDRPYSNQPQHF
TRBV10-2	15	.	TRBJ2-3	TRBD2	TGCGCCAGCAGTGAGTCCGGGGGGGCGTCAGATACGCAGTATTTT	CASSESGGASDTQYF
TRBV11-3	17	.	TRBJ2-2	TRBD2	TGTGCCAGCAGCACACAAACCGGGACTACGAACACCGGGGAGCTGTTTTTT	CASSTQTGTTNTGELFF
TRBV18	17	.	TRBJ2-6	.	TGTGCCAGCTCACCTCAATCAGGGGTTGCTGGGGCCAACGTCCTGACTTTC	CASSPQSGVAGANVLTF
TRBV19	12	.	TRBJ2-5	TRBD1	TGTGCCACGGGACAGGGGACAGAGACCCAGTACTTC	CATGQGTETQYF
TRBV19	17	few	TRBJ2-1	TRBD1	TGTGCCAGTAGTATAGTTTCCCCCAGGGGGTCGAACAATGAGCAGTTCTTC	CASSIVSPRGSNNEQFF
TRBV19	11	.	TRBJ2-2	.	TGTGCCAGTAGTATACTCGGGGAGCTGTTTTTT	CASSILGELFF
TRBV2	13	.	TRBJ1-1	.	TGTGCCAGCAGTCTCCATTTAGAGACTGAAGCTTTCTTT	CASSLHLETEAFF
TRBV18	12	.	TRBJ1-2	.	TGTGCCAGCTCATCCTATAGCATCGGCTACACCTTC	CASSSYSIGYTF
TRBV30	11	.	TRBJ2-3	.	TGTGCCTGGAGTGAGGGAGATACGCAGTATTTT	CAWSEGDTQYF
TRBV7-2	15	.	TRBJ1-5	TRBD1	TGTGCCAGCAGCTTGGCGGGACAGTTCAATCAGCCCCAGCATTTT	CASSLAGQFNQPQHF
TRBV11-3	14	.	TRBJ1-4	.	TGTGCCAGCAGCCCACCCGGGGCGCAGGAAAAACTGTTTTTT	CASSPPGAQEKLFF
TRBV2	13	.	TRBJ2-1	TRBD2	TGTGCCTTGACTAGCGGGAGAGGCAATGAGCAGTTCTTC	CALTSGRGNEQFF
TRBV4-3	15	.	TRBJ2-1	.	TGCGCCAGCAGCCCGAGCGGTAGCTCCTACAATGAGCAGTTCTTC	CASSPSGSSYNEQFF